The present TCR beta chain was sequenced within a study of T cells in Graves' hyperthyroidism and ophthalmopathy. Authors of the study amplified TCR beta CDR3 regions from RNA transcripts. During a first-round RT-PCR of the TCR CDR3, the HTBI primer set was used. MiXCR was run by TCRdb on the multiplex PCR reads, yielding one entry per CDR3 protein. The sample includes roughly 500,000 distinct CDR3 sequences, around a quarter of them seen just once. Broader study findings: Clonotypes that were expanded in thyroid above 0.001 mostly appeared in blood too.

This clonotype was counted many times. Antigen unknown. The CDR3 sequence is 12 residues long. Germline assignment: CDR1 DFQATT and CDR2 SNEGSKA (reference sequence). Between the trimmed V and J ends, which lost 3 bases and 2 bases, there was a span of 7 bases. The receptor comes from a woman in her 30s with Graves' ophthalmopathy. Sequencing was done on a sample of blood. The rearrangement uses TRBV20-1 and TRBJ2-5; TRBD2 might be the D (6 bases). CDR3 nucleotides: TGCAGTGCTAGTAGCGGACAAGAGACCCAGTACTTC. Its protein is CSASSGQETQYF.